The next 2 T cell receptor beta chains were all read from a single sample in a study of post-analysis software for immune sequencing data. These receptors' targets are unknown. Sequencing libraries made from TCR beta cDNA carried unique molecular identifiers. MiXCR was run by TCRdb on the PCR reads, yielding one entry per CDR3 protein. The data contain approximately 630,000 distinct CDR3 sequences, more than 50% of them singletons. Study-wide results and caveats: Higher frequency in patients than in controls was seen for roughly five TRBV segments, with TRBV5-6, TRBV5-1 and TRBV20-1 among them.

Sequencing was carried out using blood. Receptor source: a girl aged 2 to 10 with multiple sclerosis.

The chain is built from TRBV5-1 and TRBJ1-2; D perhaps matches TRBD1 (5 bases). This CDR3 has 13 residues. The V and J ends lost 5 bases and 4 bases respectively, with 12 bases between them. Germline CDR1 is SGHRS and CDR2 is YFSETQ. CDR3 sequence reads: CASRWDVAYGYTF. The CDR3 nucleotides are TGCGCCAGCAGATGGGACGTCGCCTATGGCTACACCTTC.

This clonotype turned up a few times. The chain employs TRBV5-1 and TRBJ1-2, with 8 bases that match TRBD1. After removal of 6 bases from V and 2 bases from J, the junction contained 6 bases not matched to a gene. The V gene's germline CDR1 is SGHRS and CDR2 YFSETQ. The CDR3 runs 14 residues. The CDR3 sequence is CASNGQGSNYGYTF. DNA of the CDR3: TGCGCCAGCAACGGACAGGGTTCAAACTATGGCTACACCTTC.